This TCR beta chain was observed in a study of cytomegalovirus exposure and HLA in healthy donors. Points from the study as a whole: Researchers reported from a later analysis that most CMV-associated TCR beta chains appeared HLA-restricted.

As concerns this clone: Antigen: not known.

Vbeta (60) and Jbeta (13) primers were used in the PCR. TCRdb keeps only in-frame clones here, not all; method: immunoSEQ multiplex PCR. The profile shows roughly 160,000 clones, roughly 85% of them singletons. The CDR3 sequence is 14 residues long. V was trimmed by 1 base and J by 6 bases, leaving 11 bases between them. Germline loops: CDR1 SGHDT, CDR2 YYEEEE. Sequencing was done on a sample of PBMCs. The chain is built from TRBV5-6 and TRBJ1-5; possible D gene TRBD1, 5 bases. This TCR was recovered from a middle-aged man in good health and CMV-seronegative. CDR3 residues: CASSLRGLGQPQHF. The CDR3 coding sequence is TGTGCCAGCAGCTTGAGGGGTCTGGGTCAGCCCCAGCATTTT.